Reported below is one T cell receptor beta chain. The CDR3 has 14 residues. The germline CDR1 and CDR2 sequences are SGDLS and YYNGEE. V lost 3 bases to trimming and J lost 4 bases; unmatched junction nucleotides: 4. The data were taken from a study of blood T cell repertoires in COVID-19. Study-level information: Acute and convalescent COVID-19 samples came from the United States, Italy and Spain.

Study processing details: Estimated nucleated cell counts came from reference gene primer amplification. The repertoire was sequenced with immunoSEQ multiplex PCR; TCRdb's copy has only in-frame clones and lacks some. V and J calls plus clone size are reproduced from that table; the DNA served to infer D and trimming. This table has roughly 190,000 clones, about 81% appearing once. The Seattle patients, enrolled during active infection, were followed longitudinally. This chain uses TRBV9 with TRBJ1-5; 7 bases align to TRBD1. Material: peripheral blood. The source of this sequence is a woman aged 60-70 years with COVID-19, enrolled during active disease. CDR3 in amino acids: CASSASGGNQPQHF. CDR3 DNA: TGTGCCAGCAGCGCATCAGGGGGGAATCAGCCCCAGCATTTT.